This T cell receptor (beta chain) was profiled in a study of T cells in Graves' hyperthyroidism and ophthalmopathy. Notes on the study in general: Blood held most thyroid clonotypes expanded above 0.001 frequency. A model of 13 V-J pairs discriminated ophthalmopathy from stable hyperthyroidism.

The germline V gene has CDR1 MNHEY and CDR2 SMNVEV (reference sequence). CDR3 length: 15 amino acids. The ends were cut back, 1 base at V and 2 bases at J, with 12 bases in the middle. The hyperthyroidism patients had all been newly diagnosed, and their disease duration was under 2 months. Their ages ranged from 18 to 65 years. Diagnostic decisions used clinical symptoms, serum thyroxine and TRAb, thyroid ultrasound and orbital computed tomography. TCR beta CDR3 regions were amplified from RNA. HTBI primers were employed in a first-round RT-PCR of the TCR CDR3. MiXCR, run by TCRdb on the multiplex PCR reads, gives a single entry per CDR3 protein. The profile shows approximately 410,000 distinct CDR3 sequences, roughly 13% of them singletons. About this clonotype: Its cognate antigen is unknown.

What was sequenced was blood. This sequence was found in a woman aged 18-29 years with Graves' hyperthyroidism. The chain carries TRBV27 and TRBJ2-7; possibly TRBD2 for D (5 bases). This CDR3 is CASSLYLGRPYEQYF. As DNA, the CDR3 is TGTGCCAGCAGTTTATATCTTGGGAGACCCTACGAGCAGTACTTC.